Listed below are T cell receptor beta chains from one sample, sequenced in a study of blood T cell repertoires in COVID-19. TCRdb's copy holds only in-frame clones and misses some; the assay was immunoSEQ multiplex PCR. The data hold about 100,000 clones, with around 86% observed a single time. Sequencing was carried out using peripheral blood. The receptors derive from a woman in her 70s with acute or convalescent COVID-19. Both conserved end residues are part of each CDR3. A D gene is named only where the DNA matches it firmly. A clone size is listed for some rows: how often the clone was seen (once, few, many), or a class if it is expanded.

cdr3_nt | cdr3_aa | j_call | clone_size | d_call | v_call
TGTGCCAGCAGCTTAGGCCGCAGGGTTGAGACCCAGTACTTC | CASSLGRRVETQYF | TRBJ2-5 | . | . | TRBV13
TGTGCCAGCAGTGCCCAGGCCCAACTGCCAAATCAGCCCCAGCATTTT | CASSAQAQLPNQPQHF | TRBJ1-5 | . | . | TRBV2
TGCGCCAGCAGCCCGGGGTCTGGGGGGTGGACTGAAGCTTTCTTT | CASSPGSGGWTEAFF | TRBJ1-1 | . | . | TRBV4-1
TGTGCCAGCAGTTCTTTTGATCTAGCGGGAGGGCCCGGGGAGCTGTTTTTT | CASSSFDLAGGPGELFF | TRBJ2-2 | few | TRBD2 | TRBV28
TGTGCCAGCAGTCCAGGGGCGGGAGGGCAGTATTACAATGAGCAGTTCTTC | CASSPGAGGQYYNEQFF | TRBJ2-1 | . | TRBD2 | TRBV6-6
TGTGCCACCAGCAGGATACCGGGACTTCTCTCCTACGAGCAGTACTTC | CATSRIPGLLSYEQYF | TRBJ2-7 | once | . | TRBV15
TGTGCCAGCAGCGTAGGTGTGGGGCGGGATGGCACTGAAGCTTTCTTT | CASSVGVGRDGTEAFF | TRBJ1-1 | . | . | TRBV9
TGTGCCAGCACCCCTTCGAACACCGGGGAGCTGTTTTTT | CASTPSNTGELFF | TRBJ2-2 | . | . | TRBV6-5
TGCAGCGTTGGGACAGGGGTTCTCCAAGAGACCCAGTACTTC | CSVGTGVLQETQYF | TRBJ2-5 | . | TRBD1 | TRBV29-1
TGTGCCAGCAGCTTCGACTTGAAAGATACGCAGTATTTT | CASSFDLKDTQYF | TRBJ2-3 | . | . | TRBV7-3
TGTGCCAGCAGCCGGGAGTCGCAGACCTACAATGAGCAGTTCTTC | CASSRESQTYNEQFF | TRBJ2-1 | . | . | TRBV4-2
TGTGCCAGTAGGGGACAGTCGAATAGCAATCAGCCCCAGCATTTT | CASRGQSNSNQPQHF | TRBJ1-5 | few | TRBD1 | TRBV19